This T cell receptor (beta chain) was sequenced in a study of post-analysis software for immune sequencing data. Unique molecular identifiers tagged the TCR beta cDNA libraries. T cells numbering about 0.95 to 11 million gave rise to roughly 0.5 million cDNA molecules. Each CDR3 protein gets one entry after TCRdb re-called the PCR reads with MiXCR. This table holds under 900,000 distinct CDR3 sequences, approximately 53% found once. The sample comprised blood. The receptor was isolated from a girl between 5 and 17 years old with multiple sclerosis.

In DNA, the CDR3 is TGTGCCAGCAGTTACGATCGGCAGGCCCGGTCAACAGATACGCAGTATTTT. Its translation is CASSYDRQARSTDTQYF. V gene TRBV6-6 combines with J gene TRBJ2-3, with D hard to call. V dropped 2 bases and J dropped 3 bases, with 18 bases sitting between them. CDR1 MNHNY and CDR2 SVGAGI come from the germline V gene (reference sequence). CDR3 length: 17 amino acids.